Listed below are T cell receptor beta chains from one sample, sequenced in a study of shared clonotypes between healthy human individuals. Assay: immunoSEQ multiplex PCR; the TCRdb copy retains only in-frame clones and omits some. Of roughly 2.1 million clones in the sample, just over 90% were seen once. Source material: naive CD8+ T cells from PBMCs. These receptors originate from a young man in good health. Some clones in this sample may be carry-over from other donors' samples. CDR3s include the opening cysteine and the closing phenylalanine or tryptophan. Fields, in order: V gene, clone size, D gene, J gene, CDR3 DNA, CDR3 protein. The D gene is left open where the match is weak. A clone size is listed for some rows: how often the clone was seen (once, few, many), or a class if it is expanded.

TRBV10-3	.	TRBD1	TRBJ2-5	TGTGCCATCAGTGATCCTATGACAGGGTTAGACCAGTACTTC	CAISDPMTGLDQYF
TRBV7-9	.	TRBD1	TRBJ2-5	TGTGCCAGCAGCACACAGGGGGCTCGCGAGACCCAGTACTTC	CASSTQGARETQYF
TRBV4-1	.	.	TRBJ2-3	TGCGCCAGCAGCCTCCCAAGGGGGCATTCGGCGGGGAGAACAGATACGCAGTATTTT	CASSLPRGHSAGRTDTQYF
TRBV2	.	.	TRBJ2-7	TGTGCCAGCAGGGCCGGACGAGCTTCCTACGAGCAGTACTTC	CASRAGRASYEQYF
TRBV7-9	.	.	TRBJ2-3	TGTGCCAGCACCCCCCGGGAGGGGGCGGCAGATACGCAGTATTTT	CASTPREGAADTQYF
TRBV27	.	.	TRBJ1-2	TGTGCCAGCAGCCTCACCCCGCGACTCGATGGCTACACCTTC	CASSLTPRLDGYTF
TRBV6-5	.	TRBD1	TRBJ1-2	TGTGCCAGCAGATTAATCAGGGGGCAAGGCGGCTACACCTTC	CASRLIRGQGGYTF
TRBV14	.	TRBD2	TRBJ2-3	TGTGCCAGCAGCCAGGACGGGAGGACGGGAAGCACAGATACGCAGTATTTT	CASSQDGRTGSTDTQYF
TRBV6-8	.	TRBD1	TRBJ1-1	TGTGCCAGCAGTACCCGGACAGGGAACACTGAAGCTTTCTTT	CASSTRTGNTEAFF
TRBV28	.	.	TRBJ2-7	TGTGCCAGCAGTTTAGGAAGCGAGCAGTACTTC	CASSLGSEQYF
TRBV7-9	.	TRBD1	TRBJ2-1	TGTGCCAGCAGTCAAAGGGGGCAGGGCTACTCCTACAATGAGCAGTTCTTC	CASSQRGQGYSYNEQFF
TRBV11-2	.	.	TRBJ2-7	TGTGCCAGCAGCCCCCGTGGAGCGGTGCGGCTCTACGAGCAGTACTTC	CASSPRGAVRLYEQYF
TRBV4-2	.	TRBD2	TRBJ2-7	TGTGCCAGCAGCCAAGGGACTAGAACCTACGAGCAGTACTTC	CASSQGTRTYEQYF
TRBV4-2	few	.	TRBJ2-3	TGTGCCAGCAGCCAAGATTGGTCAGATACGCAGTATTTT	CASSQDWSDTQYF
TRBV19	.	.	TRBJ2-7	TGTGCCAGTAGTATAGATCCAGGAGGCTACGAGCAGTACTTC	CASSIDPGGYEQYF
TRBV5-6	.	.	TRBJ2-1	TGTGCCAGCAGCTTAGGGGTTTTGAATGAGCAGTTCTTC	CASSLGVLNEQFF
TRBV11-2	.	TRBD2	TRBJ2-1	TGTGCCAGCAGCTTGGGACTAGAGCTTTACAATGAGCAGTTCTTC	CASSLGLELYNEQFF
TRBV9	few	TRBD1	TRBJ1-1	TGTGCCAGCAGCCCTTCTGGGACAGCGACCACTGAAGCTTTCTTT	CASSPSGTATTEAFF
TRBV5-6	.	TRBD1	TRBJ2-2	TGTGCCAGCAGCTTGGAGGGACAGGGGGGCCGGGAGCTGTTTTTT	CASSLEGQGGRELFF
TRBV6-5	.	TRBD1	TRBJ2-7	TGTGCCAGCGGGACAGTCTCCTACGAGCAGTACTTC	CASGTVSYEQYF
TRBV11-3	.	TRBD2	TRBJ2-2	TGTGCCAGCAGCCCACGGACTAGCGGGCCGAACACCGGGGAGCTGTTTTTT	CASSPRTSGPNTGELFF
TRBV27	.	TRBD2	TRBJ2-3	TGTGCCACCTTCGGACTAGCGGGAGCGGCAGATACGCAGTATTTT	CATFGLAGAADTQYF
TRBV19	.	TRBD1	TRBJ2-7	TGTGCCAGTAGCCGGACAGGGTTCGAGCAGTACTTC	CASSRTGFEQYF
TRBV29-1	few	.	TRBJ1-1	TGCAGCGCCCCCTCCTCCAACACTGAAGCTTTCTTT	CSAPSSNTEAFF
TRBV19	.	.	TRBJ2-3	TGTGCCAGTAGTATAAGAGGAGATACGCAGTATTTT	CASSIRGDTQYF
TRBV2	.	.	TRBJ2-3	TGTGCCAGAGCGGATCTGGATACGCAGTATTTT	CARADLDTQYF
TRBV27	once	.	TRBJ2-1	TGTGCCAGCAGAAACCCCCGAGACAGTCGTGGCAATGAGCAGTTCTTC	CASRNPRDSRGNEQFF
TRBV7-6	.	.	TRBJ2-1	TGTGCCAGCAGCTTACGTCGGGACCCCTACAATGAGCAGTTCTTC	CASSLRRDPYNEQFF
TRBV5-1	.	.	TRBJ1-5	TGCGCCAGCAGCCCGACCTCCGGGACGGATCTAGGTCGGCCCCAGCATTTT	CASSPTSGTDLGRPQHF
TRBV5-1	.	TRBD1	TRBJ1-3	TGCGCCAGCAGCTTGGCCTTCGGGGGGACAGGAGGAAACACCATATATTTT	CASSLAFGGTGGNTIYF
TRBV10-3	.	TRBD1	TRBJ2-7	TGTGCCATCAGTCGGCAGGGGGTACATGAGCAGTACTTC	CAISRQGVHEQYF
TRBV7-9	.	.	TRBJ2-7	TGTGCCAGCAGTTGGACGGCCGACTACGAGCAGTACTTC	CASSWTADYEQYF
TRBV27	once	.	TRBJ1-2	TGTGCCAGCAGTCTCAGGGGAGGAGACTATGGCTACACCTTC	CASSLRGGDYGYTF
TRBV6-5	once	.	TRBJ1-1	TGTGCCAGCAGTTACTCGGCAGGGATGAACACTGAAGCTTTCTTT	CASSYSAGMNTEAFF
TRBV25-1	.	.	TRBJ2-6	TGTGCCAGCAGTGAAGTTAGAGGGGCTGGGGCCGGGGCCAACGTCCTGACTTTC	CASSEVRGAGAGANVLTF
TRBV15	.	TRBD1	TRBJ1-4	TGTGCCACCAGCAGGAGCAGGTGGACAGGGGATGAAAAACTGTTTTTT	CATSRSRWTGDEKLFF
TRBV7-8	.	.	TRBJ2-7	TGTGCCAGCAGCTTAGGGGCGGGACAGTCGGGTACCTACGAGCAGTACTTC	CASSLGAGQSGTYEQYF
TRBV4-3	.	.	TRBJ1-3	TGCGCCAGCAGCCAAAAGAGGGCGAAGGGGATCTCTGGAAACACCATATATTTT	CASSQKRAKGISGNTIYF
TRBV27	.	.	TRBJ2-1	TGTGCCAGCAGTTCCTCACTAGGCAATGAGCAGTTCTTC	CASSSSLGNEQFF
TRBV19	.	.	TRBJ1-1	TGTGCCAGTAGGATAGGCCGCACTGAAGCTTTCTTT	CASRIGRTEAFF
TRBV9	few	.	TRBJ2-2	TGTGCCAGCAACAGTGGGACCGGGGAGCTGTTTTTT	CASNSGTGELFF
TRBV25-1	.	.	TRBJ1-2	TGTGCCAGCAGTGAACCTAATACTAAAGGCTACACCTTC	CASSEPNTKGYTF
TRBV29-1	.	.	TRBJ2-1	TGCAGCGTAAGGATTTACAATGAGCAGTTCTTC	CSVRIYNEQFF
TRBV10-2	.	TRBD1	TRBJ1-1	TGCGCCAGCAGTCCGGACAGGGGCTGGACTGAAGCTTTCTTT	CASSPDRGWTEAFF
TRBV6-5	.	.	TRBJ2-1	TGTGCCAGCAGGGGACAATTAGAGCAGTTCTTC	CASRGQLEQFF
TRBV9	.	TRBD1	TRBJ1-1	TGTGCCAGCAGCCGCCGGGACAGGGGCCAATACACTGAAGCTTTCTTT	CASSRRDRGQYTEAFF
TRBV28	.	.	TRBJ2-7	TGTGCCAGTAGTCGACAGAGCTACGAGCAGTACTTC	CASSRQSYEQYF
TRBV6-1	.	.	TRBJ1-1	TGTGCCAGCAGTGAAGGTTGGGGAATTGAAGCTTTCTTT	CASSEGWGIEAFF
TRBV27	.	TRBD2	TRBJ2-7	TGTGCCAGCAGCCCCCAAGCTGGCGGGAGATCCTACGAGCAGTACTTC	CASSPQAGGRSYEQYF